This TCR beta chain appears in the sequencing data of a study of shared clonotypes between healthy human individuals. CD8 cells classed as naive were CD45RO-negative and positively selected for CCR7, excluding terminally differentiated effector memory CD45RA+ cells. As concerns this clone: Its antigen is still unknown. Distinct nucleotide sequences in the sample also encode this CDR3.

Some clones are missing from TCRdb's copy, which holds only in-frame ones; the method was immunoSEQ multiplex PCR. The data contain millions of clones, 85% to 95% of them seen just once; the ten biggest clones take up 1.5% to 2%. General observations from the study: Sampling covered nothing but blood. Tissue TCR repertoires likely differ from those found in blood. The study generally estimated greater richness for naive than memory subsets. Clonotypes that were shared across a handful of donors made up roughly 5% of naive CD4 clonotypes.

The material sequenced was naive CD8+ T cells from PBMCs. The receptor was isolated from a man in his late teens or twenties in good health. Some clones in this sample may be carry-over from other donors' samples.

The CDR3 sequence is CASSQDLGVYEQFF. Written as DNA, the CDR3 is TGTGCCAGCAGCCAAGATTTGGGAGTTTATGAGCAGTTCTTC. This rearrangement joins TRBV4-2 to TRBJ2-1; tentative D call: TRBD2 (5 bases). Germline CDR1 is LGHNA and CDR2 is YNFKEQ. V was trimmed by 0 bases and J by 8 bases, leaving 11 bases between them. The CDR3 covers 14 residues.